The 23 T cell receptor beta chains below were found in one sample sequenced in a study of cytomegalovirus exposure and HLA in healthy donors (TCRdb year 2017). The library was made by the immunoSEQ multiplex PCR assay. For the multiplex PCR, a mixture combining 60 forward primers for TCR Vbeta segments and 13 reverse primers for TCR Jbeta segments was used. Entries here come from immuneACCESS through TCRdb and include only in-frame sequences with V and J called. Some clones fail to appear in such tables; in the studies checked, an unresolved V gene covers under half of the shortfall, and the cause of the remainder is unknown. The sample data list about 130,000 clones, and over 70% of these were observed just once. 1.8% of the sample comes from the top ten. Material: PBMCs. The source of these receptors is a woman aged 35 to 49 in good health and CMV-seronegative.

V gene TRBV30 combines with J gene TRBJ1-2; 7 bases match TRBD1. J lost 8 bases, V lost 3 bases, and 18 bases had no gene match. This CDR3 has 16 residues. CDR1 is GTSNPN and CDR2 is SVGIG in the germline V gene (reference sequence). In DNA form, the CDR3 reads TGTGCCTGGAGCAACAGGGGAAAAGGAGTGGAGTGGGGCTACACCTTC. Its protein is CAWSNRGKGVEWGYTF. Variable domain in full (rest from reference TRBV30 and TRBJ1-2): SQTIHQWPATLVQPVGSPLSLECTVEGTSNPNLYWYRQAAGRGLQLLFYSVGIGQISSEVPQNLSASRPQDRQFILSSKKLLLSDSGFYLCAWSNRGKGVEWGYTFGSGTRLTVV.

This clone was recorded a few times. The DNA of the CDR3 is TGTGCCAGCAGTGGGCCGGGATACTCCTACGAGCAGTACTTC. Amino acid sequence: CASSGPGYSYEQYF. V usage is TRBV6-1 and J usage is TRBJ2-7, with a tentative D call TRBD2 (5 bases). V lost 4 bases and J lost 0, with 10 bases in between. Germline values: CDR1 MNHNS, CDR2 SASEGT. The CDR3 has 14 residues.

CDR3 bases: TGTGCCAGCAGCAGGGCCAGGGCCTTAACCTACGAGCAGTACTTC. Its translation: CASSRARALTYEQYF. The chain couples TRBV11-2 to TRBJ2-5; maybe TRBD1 (5 bases). The DNA end lines up better with TRBJ2-7; the J call may be wrong. CDR1 and CDR2 (germline): SGHAT, FQNNGV. CDR3 length: 15 residues.

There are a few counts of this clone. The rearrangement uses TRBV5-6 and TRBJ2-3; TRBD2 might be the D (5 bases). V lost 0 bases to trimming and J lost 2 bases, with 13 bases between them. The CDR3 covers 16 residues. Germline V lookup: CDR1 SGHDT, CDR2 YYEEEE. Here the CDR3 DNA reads TGTGCCAGCAGCTTGGTGGCGGGTCGGGTCACAGATACGCAGTATTTT. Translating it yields CASSLVAGRVTDTQYF.

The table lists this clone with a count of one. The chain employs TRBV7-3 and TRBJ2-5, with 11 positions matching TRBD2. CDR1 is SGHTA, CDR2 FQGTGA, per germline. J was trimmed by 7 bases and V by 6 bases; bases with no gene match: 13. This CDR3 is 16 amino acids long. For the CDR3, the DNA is TGTGCCAGCAGTAGGGGTAGCGGGAGGGCCGAGGGGACCCAGTACTTC. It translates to CASSRGSGRAEGTQYF.

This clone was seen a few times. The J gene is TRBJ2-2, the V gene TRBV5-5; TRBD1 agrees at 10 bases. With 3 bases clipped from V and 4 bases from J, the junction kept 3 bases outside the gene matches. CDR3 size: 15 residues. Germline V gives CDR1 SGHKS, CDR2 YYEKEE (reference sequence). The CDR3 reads CASSWTGGGTGELFF. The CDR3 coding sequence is TGTGCCAGCAGCTGGACAGGGGGGGGCACCGGGGAGCTGTTTTTT.

The CDR3 DNA reads TGTGCCAGCAGTTTCGACAGGGGCCTCGGTTTTGCTGAAGCTTTCTTT. This gives the protein CASSFDRGLGFAEAFF. J is TRBJ1-1 and V is TRBV5-4; 8 bases are shared with TRBD1. The CDR3 totals 16 residues. The junction had 15 bases not matched to a gene; V was cut back by 5 bases and J by 6 bases. The germline gives CDR1 SGHNT, CDR2 YYREEE (reference sequence).

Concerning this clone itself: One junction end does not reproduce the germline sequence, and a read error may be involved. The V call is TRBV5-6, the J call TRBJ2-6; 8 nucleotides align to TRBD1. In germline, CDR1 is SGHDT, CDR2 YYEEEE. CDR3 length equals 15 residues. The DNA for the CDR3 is TGTGCCAGCAGCATCAGGGGGCCTGGGGCCAACGGCCTGACTTTC. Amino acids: CASSIRGPGANGLTF. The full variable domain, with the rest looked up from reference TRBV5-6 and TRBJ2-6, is DAGVTQSPTHLIKTRGQQVTLRCSPKSGHDTVSWYQQALGQGPQFIFQYYEEEERQRGNFPDRFSGHQFPNYSSELNVNALLLGDSALYLCASSIRGPGANGLTFGAGSRLTVL.

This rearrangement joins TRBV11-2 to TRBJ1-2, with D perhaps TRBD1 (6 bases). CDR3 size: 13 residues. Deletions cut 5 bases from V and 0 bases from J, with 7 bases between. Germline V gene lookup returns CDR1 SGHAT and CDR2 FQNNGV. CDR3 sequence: CASSRTANYGYTF. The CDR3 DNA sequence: TGTGCCAGCAGCCGGACAGCTAACTATGGCTACACCTTC.

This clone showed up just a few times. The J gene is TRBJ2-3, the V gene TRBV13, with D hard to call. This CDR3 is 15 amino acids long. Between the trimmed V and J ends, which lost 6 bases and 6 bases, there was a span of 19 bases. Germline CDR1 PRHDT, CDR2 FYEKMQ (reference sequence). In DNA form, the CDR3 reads TGTGCCAGCAGTCGTAAGCTCCTACAGTCTGATACGCAGTATTTT. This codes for CASSRKLLQSDTQYF.

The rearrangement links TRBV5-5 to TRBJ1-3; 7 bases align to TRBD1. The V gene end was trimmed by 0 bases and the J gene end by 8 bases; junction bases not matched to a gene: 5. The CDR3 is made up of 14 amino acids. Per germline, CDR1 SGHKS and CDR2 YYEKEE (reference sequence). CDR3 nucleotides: TGTGCCAGCAGCTTGGGACAGGGTTGGGACACCATATATTTT. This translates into CASSLGQGWDTIYF.

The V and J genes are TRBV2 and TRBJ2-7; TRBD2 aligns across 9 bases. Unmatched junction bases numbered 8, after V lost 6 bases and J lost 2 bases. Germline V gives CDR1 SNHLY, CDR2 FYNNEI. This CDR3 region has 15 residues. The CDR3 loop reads CASSALAGRAYEQYF. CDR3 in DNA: TGTGCCAGCAGCGCTCTAGCGGGAAGGGCCTACGAGCAGTACTTC.

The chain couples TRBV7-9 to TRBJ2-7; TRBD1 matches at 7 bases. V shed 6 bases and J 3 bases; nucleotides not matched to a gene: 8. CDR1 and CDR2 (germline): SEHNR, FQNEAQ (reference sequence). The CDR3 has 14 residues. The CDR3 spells CASSSTGAVYEQYF. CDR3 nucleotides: TGTGCCAGCAGTTCAACAGGGGCGGTCTACGAGCAGTACTTC.

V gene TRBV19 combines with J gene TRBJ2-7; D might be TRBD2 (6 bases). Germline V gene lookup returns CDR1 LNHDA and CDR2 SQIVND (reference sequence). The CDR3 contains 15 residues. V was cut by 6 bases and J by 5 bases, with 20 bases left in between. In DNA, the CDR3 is TGTGCCAGTAGCTGGGCGGAGGGAGGTCGGAACGAGCAGTACTTC. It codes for CASSWAEGGRNEQYF.

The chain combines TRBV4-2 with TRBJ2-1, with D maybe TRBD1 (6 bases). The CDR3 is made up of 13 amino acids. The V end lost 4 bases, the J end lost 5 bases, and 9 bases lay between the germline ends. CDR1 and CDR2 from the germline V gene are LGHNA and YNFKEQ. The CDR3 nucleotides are TGTGCCAGCAGCCCTCGGACAGACAATGAGCAGTTCTTC. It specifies CASSPRTDNEQFF.

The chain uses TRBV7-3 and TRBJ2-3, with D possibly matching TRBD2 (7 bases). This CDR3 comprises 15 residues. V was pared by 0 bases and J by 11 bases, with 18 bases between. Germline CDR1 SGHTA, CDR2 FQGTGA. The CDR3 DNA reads TGTGCCAGCAGCTTAACAGTGGGGGGGACACTAAAGCAGTATTTT. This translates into CASSLTVGGTLKQYF.

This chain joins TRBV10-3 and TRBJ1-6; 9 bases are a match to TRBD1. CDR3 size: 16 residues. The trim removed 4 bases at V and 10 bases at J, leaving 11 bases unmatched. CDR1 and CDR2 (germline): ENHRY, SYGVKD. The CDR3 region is CAISATRDRENSPLHF. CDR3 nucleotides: TGTGCCATCAGTGCGACAAGGGACAGGGAAAACTCACCCCTCCACTTT.

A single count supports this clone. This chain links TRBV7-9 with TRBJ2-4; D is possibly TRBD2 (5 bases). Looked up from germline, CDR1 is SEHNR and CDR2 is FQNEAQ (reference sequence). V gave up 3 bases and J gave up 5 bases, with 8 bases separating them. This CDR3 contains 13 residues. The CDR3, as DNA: TGTGCCAGCAGCTTGTCGAGGGAAAACATTCAGTACTTC. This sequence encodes CASSLSRENIQYF.

The CDR3 DNA sequence: TGTGCCAGCAGCCCCGACAGGGTCAGCAATCAGCCCCAGCATTTT. It encodes CASSPDRVSNQPQHF. The chain carries TRBV27 and TRBJ1-5; 7 bases align to TRBD1. With V trimmed by 6 bases and J by 1 base, 6 bases remained unmatched. Germline V gene data show CDR1 as MNHEY and CDR2 as SMNVEV (reference sequence). The CDR3 is made up of 15 amino acids.

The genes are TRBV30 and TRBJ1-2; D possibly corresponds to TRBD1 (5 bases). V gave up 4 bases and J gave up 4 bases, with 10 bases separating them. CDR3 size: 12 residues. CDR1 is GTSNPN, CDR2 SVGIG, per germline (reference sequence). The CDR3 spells CAWMAGGYGYTF. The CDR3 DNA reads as TGTGCCTGGATGGCCGGGGGCTATGGCTACACCTTC.

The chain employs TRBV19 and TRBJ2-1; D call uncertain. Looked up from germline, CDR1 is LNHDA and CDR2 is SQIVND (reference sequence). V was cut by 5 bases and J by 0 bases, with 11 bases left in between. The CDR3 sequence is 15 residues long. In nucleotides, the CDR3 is TGTGCCAGTAGTGTCGAGATCTTCTCCTACAATGAGCAGTTCTTC. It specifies CASSVEIFSYNEQFF.

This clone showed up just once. The chain's CDR3 is CASSQHADREGLAKNIQYF. As DNA, the CDR3 is TGCGCCAGCAGCCAGCATGCTGACAGGGAAGGTTTAGCCAAAAACATTCAGTACTTC. The rearrangement uses TRBV4-1 and TRBJ2-4; 7 bases agree with TRBD1. Per germline, CDR1 MGHRA and CDR2 YSYEKL. The CDR3 runs 19 residues. Trimming at V came to 3 bases and at J to 0 bases, leaving 14 bases not matched to a gene.

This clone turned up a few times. This CDR3 reads CASSGGWTSGGAVTGELFF. The CDR3 DNA reads TGTGCCAGCAGCGGGGGCTGGACTAGCGGGGGGGCCGTGACCGGGGAGCTGTTTTTT. The chain carries TRBV5-6 and TRBJ2-2; TRBD2 matches 15 bases. The length of the CDR3 is 19 residues. CDR1 and CDR2 from the germline V gene are SGHDT and YYEEEE. Losses at the gene ends were 4 bases for V and 5 bases for J; bases not matched to a gene: 12.